This TCR beta chain emerged from a study of blood T cell repertoires in COVID-19. The wider study: PBMCs, B-cell-depleted T cells, or T cells were the source of the cDNA or gDNA that made up the material.

The CDR3 totals 14 residues. The J segment lost 1 base and the V segment lost 10 bases, leaving 9 bases of the junction unmatched. Germline CDR1 LNHDA, CDR2 SQIVND (reference sequence). Clones were sequenced by immunoSEQ multiplex PCR, and TCRdb holds only the in-frame ones, with some missing. This sample has 150,000 or so clones, with around three quarters found just once. The chain joins TRBV19 to TRBJ1-2; 7 bases map to TRBD1. The source of this sequence is an elderly man with acute or convalescent COVID-19. Source material: peripheral blood. In nucleotides, the CDR3 is TGTGCCACCAAAATGGGACAGAGTAACTATGGCTACACCTTC. Translation gives CATKMGQSNYGYTF.